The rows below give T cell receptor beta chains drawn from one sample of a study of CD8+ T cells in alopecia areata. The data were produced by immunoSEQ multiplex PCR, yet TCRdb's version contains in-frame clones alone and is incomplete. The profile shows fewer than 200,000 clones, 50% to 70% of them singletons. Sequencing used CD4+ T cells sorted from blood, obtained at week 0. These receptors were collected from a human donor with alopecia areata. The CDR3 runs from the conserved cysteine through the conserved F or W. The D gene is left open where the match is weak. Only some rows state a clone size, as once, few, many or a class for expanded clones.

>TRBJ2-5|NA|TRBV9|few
CASSMDSVQETQYF
TGTGCCAGCAGCATGGACAGCGTCCAAGAGACCCAGTACTTC
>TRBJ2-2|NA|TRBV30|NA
CAWSVVRLNTGELFF
TGTGCCTGGAGTGTGGTCCGATTGAACACCGGGGAGCTGTTTTTT
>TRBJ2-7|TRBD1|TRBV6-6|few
CASSYADRNLPYEQYF
TGTGCCAGCAGTTACGCGGACAGGAACCTTCCCTACGAGCAGTACTTC
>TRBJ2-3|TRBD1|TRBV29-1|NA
CSAIRGQGTDTQYF
TGCAGCGCAATCAGGGGGCAGGGCACAGATACGCAGTATTTT
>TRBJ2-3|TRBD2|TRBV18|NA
CASSLSTSGGTDTQYF
TGTGCCAGCTCACTATCGACTAGCGGGGGCACAGATACGCAGTATTTT
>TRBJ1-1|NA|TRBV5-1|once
CASSLAGGGTEAFF
TGCGCCAGCAGCTTGGCAGGAGGCGGCACTGAAGCTTTCTTT
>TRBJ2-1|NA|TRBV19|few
CASTPTGARDEQFF
TGTGCCAGTACCCCCACGGGGGCCAGGGATGAGCAGTTCTTC
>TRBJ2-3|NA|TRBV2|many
CASSELGRNTQYF
TGTGCCAGCAGTGAATTGGGACGGAATACGCAGTATTTT
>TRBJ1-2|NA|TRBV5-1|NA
CASSIGSRDGYTF
TGCGCCAGCAGCATCGGGAGTCGGGATGGCTACACCTTC
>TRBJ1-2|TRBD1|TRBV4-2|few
CASSPEGQGYYGYTF
TGTGCCAGCAGCCCCGAGGGACAGGGTTATTATGGCTACACCTTC
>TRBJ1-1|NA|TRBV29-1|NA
CSVKGQRLDTEAFF
TGCAGCGTTAAAGGACAGAGATTAGACACTGAAGCTTTCTTT
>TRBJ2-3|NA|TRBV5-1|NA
CASSLSVSGGTDTQYF
TGCGCCAGCAGCTTGTCAGTGTCGGGGGGCACAGATACGCAGTATTTT
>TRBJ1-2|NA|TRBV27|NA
CASSFRGGDGYTF
TGTGCCAGCAGTTTTCGGGGCGGAGATGGCTACACCTTC
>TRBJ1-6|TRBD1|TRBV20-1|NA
CSARGGTGNHF
TGCAGTGCTAGAGGGGGGACAGGCAACCACTTT
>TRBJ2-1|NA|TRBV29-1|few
CSVSRQGGWNEQFF
TGCAGCGTTTCCCGACAGGGAGGTTGGAATGAGCAGTTCTTC
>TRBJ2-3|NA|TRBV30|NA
CASPNAGYALPDTQYF
TGTGCCTCACCCAACGCGGGATATGCTTTACCAGATACGCAGTATTTT
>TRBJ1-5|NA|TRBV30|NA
CAWSVGTRDQPQHF
TGTGCCTGGAGTGTGGGGACTAGGGATCAGCCCCAGCATTTT
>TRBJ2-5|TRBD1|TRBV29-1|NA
CSVEGTGGAETQYF
TGCAGCGTTGAAGGGACAGGGGGGGCCGAGACCCAGTACTTC
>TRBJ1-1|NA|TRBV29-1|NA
CSVAVWEGIGNTEAFF
TGCAGCGTTGCGGTTTGGGAGGGTATAGGGAACACTGAAGCTTTCTTT
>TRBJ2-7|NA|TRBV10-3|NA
CAISESTGSWEQYF
TGTGCCATCAGTGAGTCGACCGGCTCCTGGGAGCAGTACTTC
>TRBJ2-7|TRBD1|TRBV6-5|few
CASSLTGAYEQYF
TGTGCCAGCAGTTTAACAGGGGCCTACGAGCAGTACTTC
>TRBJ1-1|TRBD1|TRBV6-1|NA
CASSTPGTGAFF
TGTGCCAGCAGTACCCCGGGGACAGGAGCTTTCTTT
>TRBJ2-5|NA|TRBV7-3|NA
CASSFGNHQETQYF
TGTGCCAGCAGCTTTGGGAATCATCAAGAGACCCAGTACTTC
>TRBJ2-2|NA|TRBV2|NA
CASRGTGDTGELFF
TGTGCCAGCAGGGGAACGGGGGATACCGGGGAGCTGTTTTTT
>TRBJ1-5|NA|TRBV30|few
CAWGTNSNQPQHF
TGTGCCTGGGGGACAAATAGCAATCAGCCCCAGCATTTT
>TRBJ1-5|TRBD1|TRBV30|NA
CAWSRQGVQPQHF
TGTGCCTGGAGTCGGCAGGGGGTTCAGCCCCAGCATTTT
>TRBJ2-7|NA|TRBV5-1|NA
CASSLDDEQYF
TGCGCCAGCAGCTTGGATGACGAGCAGTACTTC
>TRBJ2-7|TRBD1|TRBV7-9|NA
CASSQTDREDEQYF
TGTGCCAGCAGCCAAACGGACAGGGAGGACGAGCAGTACTTC
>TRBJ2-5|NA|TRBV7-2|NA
CASSLEMRQETQYF
TGTGCCAGCAGCTTAGAAATGAGGCAAGAGACCCAGTACTTC
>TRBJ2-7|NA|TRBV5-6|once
CASNQIRDTTYEQYF
TGTGCCAGCAACCAAATCCGGGACACCACCTACGAGCAGTACTTC
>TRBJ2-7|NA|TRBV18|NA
CASSPPEALEQYF
TGTGCCAGCTCACCACCCGAGGCCCTCGAGCAGTACTTC
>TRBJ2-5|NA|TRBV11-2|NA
CASSLAGRGIQETQYF
TGTGCCAGCAGTTTAGCGGGCAGGGGGATACAAGAGACCCAGTACTTC
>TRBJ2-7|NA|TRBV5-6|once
CASSLVGREQYF
TGTGCCAGCAGCTTGGTGGGCCGGGAGCAGTACTTC
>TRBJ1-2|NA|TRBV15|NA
CATSRGGDGYTF
TGTGCCACCAGCAGAGGGGGGGATGGCTACACCTTC
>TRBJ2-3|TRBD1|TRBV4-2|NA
CASSQGDRGLTDTQYF
TGTGCCAGCAGCCAAGGCGACAGGGGTCTCACAGATACGCAGTATTTT
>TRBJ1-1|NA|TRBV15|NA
CATSRDRAVVAEAFF
TGTGCCACCAGCAGAGACAGGGCAGTAGTCGCTGAAGCTTTCTTT
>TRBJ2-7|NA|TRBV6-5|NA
CASSPGPRGRQYF
TGTGCCAGCAGCCCGGGACCCCGAGGTCGGCAGTACTTC
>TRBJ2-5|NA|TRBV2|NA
CASSETLQETQYF
TGTGCCAGCAGTGAAACCCTCCAAGAGACCCAGTACTTC
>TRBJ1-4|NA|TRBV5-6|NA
CASSFVATNEKLFF
TGTGCCAGCAGCTTCGTTGCAACTAATGAAAAACTGTTTTTT
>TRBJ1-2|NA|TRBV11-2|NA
CASSLRGGNYGYTF
TGTGCCAGCAGCCTACGGGGAGGGAACTATGGCTACACCTTC
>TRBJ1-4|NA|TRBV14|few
CASSRGLTNEKLFF
TGTGCCAGCAGCCGAGGGTTGACTAATGAAAAACTGTTTTTT
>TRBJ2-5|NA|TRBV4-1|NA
CASKNLGRQETQYF
TGCGCCAGCAAGAACCTGGGACGGCAAGAGACCCAGTACTTC
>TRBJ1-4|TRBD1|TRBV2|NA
CASRTGEREKLFF
TGTGCCAGCAGGACAGGGGAACGTGAAAAACTGTTTTTT
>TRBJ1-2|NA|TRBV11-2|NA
CASSLATGNFYGYTF
TGTGCCAGCAGCTTAGCCACAGGGAACTTCTATGGCTACACCTTC
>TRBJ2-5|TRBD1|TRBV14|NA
CASSRGRQETQYF
TGTGCCAGCAGCAGGGGGCGGCAAGAGACCCAGTACTTC
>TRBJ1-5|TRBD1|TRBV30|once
CAWSAGGGQPQHF
TGTGCCTGGAGTGCAGGGGGAGGACAGCCCCAGCATTTT
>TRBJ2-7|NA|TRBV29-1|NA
CSVEITYEQYF
TGCAGCGTTGAAATAACATACGAGCAGTACTTC
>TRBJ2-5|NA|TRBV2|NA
CASSEMVSRRETQYF
TGTGCCAGCAGTGAAATGGTCTCCAGGAGGGAGACCCAGTACTTC
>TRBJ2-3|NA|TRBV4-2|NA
CASSQEGGAGDTQYF
TGTGCCAGCAGCCAAGAAGGAGGAGCCGGAGATACGCAGTATTTT
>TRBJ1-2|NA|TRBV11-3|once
CASSSPRDYGYTF
TGTGCCAGCAGCTCCCCCAGGGACTATGGCTACACCTTC